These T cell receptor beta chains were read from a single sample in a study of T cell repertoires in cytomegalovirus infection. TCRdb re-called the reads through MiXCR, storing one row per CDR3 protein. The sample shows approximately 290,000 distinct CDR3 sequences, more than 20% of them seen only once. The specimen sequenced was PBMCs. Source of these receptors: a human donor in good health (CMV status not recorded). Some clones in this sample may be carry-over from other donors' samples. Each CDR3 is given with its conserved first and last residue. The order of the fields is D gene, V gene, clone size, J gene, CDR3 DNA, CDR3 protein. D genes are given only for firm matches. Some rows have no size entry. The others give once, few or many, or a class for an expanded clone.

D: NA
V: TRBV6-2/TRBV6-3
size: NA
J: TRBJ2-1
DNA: TGTGCCAGCAGTTCGCAGTGGGACAAGAACAATGAGCAGTTCTTC
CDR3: CASSSQWDKNNEQFF

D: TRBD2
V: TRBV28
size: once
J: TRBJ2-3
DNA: TGTGCCAGCAGTTCCCCACTAGCGGGGAGAACAGATACGCAGTATTTT
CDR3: CASSSPLAGRTDTQYF

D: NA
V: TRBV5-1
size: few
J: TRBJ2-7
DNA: TGCGCCAGCAGCGTCGCTTGGGACTCCGAGCAGTACTTC
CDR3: CASSVAWDSEQYF

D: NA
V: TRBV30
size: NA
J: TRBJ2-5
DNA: TGTGCCTGGAGTTCCGCGACCCAGCACTTC
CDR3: CAWSSATQHF

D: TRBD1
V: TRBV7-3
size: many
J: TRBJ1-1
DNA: TGTGCCAGCAGCCCTCTCGACAGGGGAAAAGCTTTCTTT
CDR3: CASSPLDRGKAFF

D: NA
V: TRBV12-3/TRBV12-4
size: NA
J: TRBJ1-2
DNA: TGTGCCAGCAGCCGCCGGGTGGGCACCACCTTC
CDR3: CASSRRVGTTF

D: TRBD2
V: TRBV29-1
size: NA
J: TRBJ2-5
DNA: TGCAGCGTTGAAGATAGGGGAGGGGTTGAGACCCAGTACTTC
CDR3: CSVEDRGGVETQYF

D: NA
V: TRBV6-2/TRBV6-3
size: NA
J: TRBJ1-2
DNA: TGTGCCAGCAGCTTCGACAGACGCTATGGCTACACCTTC
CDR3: CASSFDRRYGYTF

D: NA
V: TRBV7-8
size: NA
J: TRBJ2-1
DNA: TGTGCCAGCAGCTCCAGACTAGTGGGAGGAATATACAATGAGCAGTTCTTC
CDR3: CASSSRLVGGIYNEQFF

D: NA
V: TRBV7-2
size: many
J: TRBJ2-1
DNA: TGTGCCAGCAGCTTAGCTAGCACCTACAATGAGCAGTTCTTC
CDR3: CASSLASTYNEQFF

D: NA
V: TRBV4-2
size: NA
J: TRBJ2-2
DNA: TGTGCCAGCAGCCCCGTGGTAGCGACGAACACCGGGGAGCTGTTTTTT
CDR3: CASSPVVATNTGELFF

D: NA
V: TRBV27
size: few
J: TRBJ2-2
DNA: TGTGCCAGCAGTTTAGATGGGCTGGACACCGGGGAGCTGTTTTTT
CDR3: CASSLDGLDTGELFF

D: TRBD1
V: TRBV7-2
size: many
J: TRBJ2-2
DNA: TGTGCCAGCAGCCCGGGACAGGGAAACACCGGGGAGCTGTTTTTT
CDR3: CASSPGQGNTGELFF

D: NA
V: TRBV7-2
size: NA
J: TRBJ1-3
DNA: TGTGCCAGCAGCTTAGGGGTAGCTGGAAACACCATATATTTT
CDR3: CASSLGVAGNTIYF

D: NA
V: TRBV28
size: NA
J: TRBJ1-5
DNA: TGTGCCAGCGGGGATCAGCCCCAGCATTTT
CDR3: CASGDQPQHF

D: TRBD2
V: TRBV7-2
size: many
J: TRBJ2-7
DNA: TGTGGGTCTAGCGGGAGCTACGAGCAGTACTTC
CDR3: CGSSGSYEQYF

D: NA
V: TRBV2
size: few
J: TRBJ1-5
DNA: TGTGCCAGCACACCTAAACTGTTTGTTGGGGGCCGAATGCAGCCCCAGCATTTT
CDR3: CASTPKLFVGGRMQPQHF

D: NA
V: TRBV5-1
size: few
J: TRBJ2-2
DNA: TGCGCCAGCAGCCCAGGTGGGGAGCTGTTTTTT
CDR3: CASSPGGELFF

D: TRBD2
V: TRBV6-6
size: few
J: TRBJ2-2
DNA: TGTGCCAGCAGCGAGACTAGCTCCGGGGAGCTGTTTTTT
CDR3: CASSETSSGELFF

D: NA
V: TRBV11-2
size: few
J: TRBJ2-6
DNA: TGTGCCAGCAGCTTAGATCGCGGTATTGGGGGCTCCTCTGGGGCCAACGTCCTGACTTTC
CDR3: CASSLDRGIGGSSGANVLTF

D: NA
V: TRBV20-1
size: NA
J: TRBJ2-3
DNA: TGCAGTGCTACCGACGGCACAGATACGCAGTATTTT
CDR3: CSATDGTDTQYF

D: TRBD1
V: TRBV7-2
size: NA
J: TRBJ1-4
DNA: TGTGCCAGCAGCTCACACAGGGGGGAAAAACTGTTTTTT
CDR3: CASSSHRGEKLFF

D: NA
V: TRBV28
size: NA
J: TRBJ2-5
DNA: TGTGCCAGCAGACCCCCAGTAGAAGAGACCCAGTACTTC
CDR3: CASRPPVEETQYF

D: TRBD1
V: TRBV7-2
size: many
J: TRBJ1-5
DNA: TGTGCCAGCAGCCCATGGGGACAGGGGAATCAGCCCCAGCATTTT
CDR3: CASSPWGQGNQPQHF

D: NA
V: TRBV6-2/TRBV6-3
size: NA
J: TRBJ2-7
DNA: TGTGCCAGCAGTTACGGGAAATCCCACGAGCAGTACTTC
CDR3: CASSYGKSHEQYF

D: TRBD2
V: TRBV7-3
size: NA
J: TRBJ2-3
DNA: TGTGCCAGCAGCCCTAGCGGGGACCGCACAGATACGCAGTATTTT
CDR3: CASSPSGDRTDTQYF

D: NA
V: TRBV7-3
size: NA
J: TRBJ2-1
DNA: TGTGCCAGCAGCCCGGGACCTTCGGTCGACTACAATGAGCAGTTCTTC
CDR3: CASSPGPSVDYNEQFF

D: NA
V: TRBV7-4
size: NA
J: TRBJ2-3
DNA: TGTGCCAGCAGCTTAAGCATACCAGATACGCAGTATTTT
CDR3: CASSLSIPDTQYF

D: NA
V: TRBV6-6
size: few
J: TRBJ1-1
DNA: TGTGCCAGCAGTTACGTGAACACTGAAGCTTTCTTT
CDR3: CASSYVNTEAFF

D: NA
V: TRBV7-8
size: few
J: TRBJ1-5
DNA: TGTGCCAGCAGCCGCTTCGCGGGTCAGCCCCAGCATTTT
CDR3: CASSRFAGQPQHF